Listed here are 7 T cell receptor beta chains from one sample, sequenced in a study of T-cell reconstitution after alpha-beta-depleted transplantation in children. Molecular barcoding with unique molecular identifiers was used for the TCRbeta library. TCRdb analysed the PCR reads with MiXCR anew, one entry per CDR3 protein. The table records around 200,000 distinct CDR3 sequences, around 7.7% of them present only once. The source material was PBMCs, mostly from graft donor cells, sampled 360 days after TCRalphabeta/CD19-depleted stem cell transplant. The source is a male patient under 10 years old who had a stem cell transplant for acute myeloid leukemia, so the T cells may come from the graft donor.

The rearrangement joins TRBV15 to TRBJ2-1; 13 nucleotides align to TRBD2. This CDR3 contains 17 residues. CDR1 is LNHNV, CDR2 YYDKDF, per germline (reference sequence). V dropped 1 base and J dropped 9; count of bases not matched to a gene: 9. CDR3 residues: CATSRGYGLAGAGEQFF. CDR3 nucleotide sequence: TGTGCCACCAGCAGAGGCTACGGACTAGCGGGAGCCGGTGAGCAGTTCTTC.

This clonotype was detected many times. The gene calls are TRBV28 and TRBJ1-1; TRBD1 agrees at 7 bases. Germline V gives CDR1 MDHEN, CDR2 SYDVKM. The CDR3 is 11 amino acids. With 4 bases clipped from V and 9 bases from J, the junction kept 2 bases outside the gene matches. In DNA, the CDR3 is TGTGCCAGCAGTTCGACAGGGAAAGCTTTCTTT. It is translated as CASSSTGKAFF.

This rearrangement joins TRBV24-1 to TRBJ2-5, with 7 bases fitting TRBD1. After removal of 4 bases from V and 5 bases from J, the junction contained 12 bases not matched to a gene. Germline V gene lookup returns CDR1 KGHDR and CDR2 SFDVKD. CDR3 length: 16 residues. CDR3 nucleotide sequence: TGTGCCACCAGTGACCCCACGGGGACAGCAGGGGAGACCCAGTACTTC. It yields the protein CATSDPTGTAGETQYF.

This clonotype has ten or more counts. The V call is TRBV20-1, the J call TRBJ2-1, with 9 positions matching TRBD2. V shed 5 bases and J 5 bases; nucleotides not matched to a gene: 7. Germline CDR1 DFQATT, CDR2 SNEGSKA (reference sequence). The CDR3 contains 14 residues. The CDR3 sequence is CSAHRSGSNNEQFF. DNA for the CDR3: TGCAGTGCTCACCGTAGCGGGAGTAACAATGAGCAGTTCTTC.

Only a few counts were recorded for this clonotype. The chain recombines TRBV18 with TRBJ2-1; tentatively, D is TRBD1 (6 bases). The ends were cut back, 0 bases at V and 6 bases at J, with 9 bases in the middle. CDR3 length equals 14 residues. Per germline, CDR1 KGHSH and CDR2 LQKENI. The CDR3 here is CASSPPDRFNEQFF. The DNA for the CDR3 is TGTGCCAGCTCACCACCTGACAGGTTCAATGAGCAGTTCTTC. Complete variable domain (other parts from reference TRBV18 and TRBJ2-1): NAGVMQNPRHLVRRRGQEARLRCSPMKGHSHVYWYRQLPEEGLKFMVYLQKENIIDESGMPKERFSAEFPKEGPSILRIQQVVRGDSAAYFCASSPPDRFNEQFFGPGTRLTVL.

This clonotype turned up a few times. The rearrangement uses TRBV20-1 and TRBJ2-5; D call uncertain. Trimming removed 4 bases at V and 1 base at J, with 13 bases between. The germline V gene encodes CDR1 DFQATT and CDR2 SNEGSKA (reference sequence). CDR3 length: 14 amino acids. The CDR3 coding sequence is TGCAGTGCTATCCATCCGTCGGTCCAAGAGACCCAGTACTTC. Amino acid sequence: CSAIHPSVQETQYF.

This clonotype occurred a few times. The gene calls are TRBV7-8 and TRBJ2-1; D unclear. V lost 2 bases, J lost 0 bases, and 17 bases lay in between. The CDR3 has 18 residues. Germline CDR1 SGHVS, CDR2 FQNEAQ. The CDR3 bases are TGTGCCAGCAGCTTAATACCTATTTGGACCAGCTCCTACAATGAGCAGTTCTTC. It codes for CASSLIPIWTSSYNEQFF.